Given below is one TCR beta chain in context. Its antigen remains unknown. The CDR3 spans 14 residues. Germline lookup yields CDR1 SGHTA and CDR2 FQGNSA. V lost 8 bases, J lost 2 bases, and 4 bases stayed unmatched. The data were taken from a study of shared clonotypes between healthy human individuals. Whole-study findings and limits: Rarefaction exposed incomplete sorted-subset sequencing despite large depth.

Replicate PCRs for sorted subsets used 200 ng DNA; this equaled 25,000 to 35,000 T cell genomes. Study processing details: Junction-only sequences without quality scores were provided by ImmunoSEQ, so filtering was different. The method was immunoSEQ multiplex PCR; TCRdb's version includes in-frame clones alone and lacks a portion of them. The DNA gave D and trimming, while V, J and clone size come from that table. The sample yields millions of clones, approximately 95% seen once. J is TRBJ2-2 and V is TRBV7-2; the match to TRBD1 covers 8 bases. The sequencing sample was made of naive CD4+ T cells sorted from blood. The subset denotes: CD45RA+ positively selected. The clonotype originates from a man younger than 30 in good health. The CDR3 protein is CASFGQGNTGELFF. The CDR3 DNA reads as TGTGCCAGCTTCGGACAGGGAAACACCGGGGAGCTGTTTTTT.